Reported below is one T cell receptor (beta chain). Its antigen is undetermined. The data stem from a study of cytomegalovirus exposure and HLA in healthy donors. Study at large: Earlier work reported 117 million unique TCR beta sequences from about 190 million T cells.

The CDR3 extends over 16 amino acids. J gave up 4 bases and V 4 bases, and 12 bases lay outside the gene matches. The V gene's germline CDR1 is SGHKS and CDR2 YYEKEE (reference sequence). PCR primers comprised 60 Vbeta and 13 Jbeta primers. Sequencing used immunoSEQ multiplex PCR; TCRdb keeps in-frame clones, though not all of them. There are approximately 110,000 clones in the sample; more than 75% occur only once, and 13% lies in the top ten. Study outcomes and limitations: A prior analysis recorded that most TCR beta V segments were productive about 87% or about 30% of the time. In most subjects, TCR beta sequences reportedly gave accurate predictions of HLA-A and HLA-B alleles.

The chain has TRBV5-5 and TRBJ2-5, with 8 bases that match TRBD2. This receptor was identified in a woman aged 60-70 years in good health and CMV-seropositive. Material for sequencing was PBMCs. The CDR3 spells CASSPFVSGSRETQYF. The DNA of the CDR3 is TGTGCCAGCAGCCCATTCGTAAGCGGGAGCAGAGAGACCCAGTACTTC.